This T cell receptor (beta chain) is drawn from a study of glioma-infiltrating T cells after dendritic cell vaccination. Points from the study as a whole: Survival was not directly related to TCR clonality in these patients.

About this clone: Antigen specificity is unknown.

V lost 5 bases and J lost 3; bases outside the gene matches: 4. The germline gives CDR1 SGHTA, CDR2 FQGNSA. CDR3 length equals 15 residues. TCRdb's table, derived via immunoSEQ multiplex PCR, lists solely in-frame clones and lacks some. The sample carries tens of thousands of clones, 85% recorded once. The sequencing used blood, collected before dendritic cell vaccination. This TCR derives from a human donor with glioblastoma. The chain uses TRBV7-2 and TRBJ1-5, with TRBD1 matching over 10 bases. DNA of the CDR3: TGTGCCAGCAGCCCCGACAGGGGGCCCAATCAGCCCCAGCATTTT. This gives the protein CASSPDRGPNQPQHF.